Reported below is one T cell receptor beta chain. What it binds is not known. The data stem from a study of radiotherapy plus CTLA-4 blockade in lung cancer. Study at large: An objective response was seen in 15% to 20% of patients, and disease control in 31%. Study-level points and caveats: Blood saw expansion of tumor-derived TCR clones after radiotherapy plus ipilimumab. Reportedly, early blood T cell clone dynamics best predicted response, with interferon-beta.

TCRdb keeps only in-frame clones here, not all; method: immunoSEQ multiplex PCR. Of fewer than 50,000 clones in the sample, about 86% were seen once. The germline V gene encodes CDR1 SQVTM and CDR2 ANQGSEA. This CDR3 comprises 16 residues. The trim removed 0 bases at V and 5 bases at J, leaving 9 bases unmatched. The receptor was derived from a human donor with non-small cell lung cancer whose response to radiotherapy plus ipilimumab could not be evaluated. Specimen: peripheral blood, collected from a patient treated with radiotherapy plus ipilimumab. The chain has TRBV29-1 and TRBJ2-3; 9 bases align to TRBD1. The CDR3 DNA reads TGCAGCGTTGAAGATCTTCGTGGGACAGGGCTAGATACGCAGTATTTT. This sequence encodes CSVEDLRGTGLDTQYF.